Following are 19 T cell receptor beta chains from one sample sequenced in a study of Graves' ophthalmopathy and Graves' hyperthyroidism. The TCR beta CDR3 regions underwent amplification from RNA transcripts. HTBI-primed first-round RT-PCR preceded second-round multiplex PCR. MiXCR was run by TCRdb on the multiplex PCR reads, yielding one entry per CDR3 protein. The sample gives about 420,000 distinct CDR3 sequences, roughly 21% of which show up once; approximately 3.2% is in the top ten. What was sequenced was peripheral blood. Receptors were obtained from a woman in her late teens or twenties with stable Graves' hyperthyroidism.

This clonotype was counted ten times or more. The gene calls are TRBV24-1 and TRBJ2-2; 14 bases agree with TRBD2. The V and J ends lost 3 bases and 5 bases, in that order; junction bases with no gene match: 10. The CDR3 has 19 amino acids. Germline CDR1 is KGHDR and CDR2 is SFDVKD. CDR3 sequence (DNA): TGTGCCACCAGTGATGGAGTGGGACTAGCGGGAGTTCGGACCGGGGAGCTGTTTTTT. It yields the protein CATSDGVGLAGVRTGELFF.

This clonotype was seen many times. The rearrangement uses TRBV12-3 or TRBV12-4 and TRBJ2-7; 10 nucleotides line up with TRBD1. This CDR3 contains 15 residues. Losses at the gene ends were 6 bases for V and 2 bases for J; bases not matched to a gene: 7. The CDR3 is CASRGGTGVTYEQYF. The CDR3 region has the DNA TGTGCCAGCAGGGGAGGGACAGGGGTTACCTACGAGCAGTACTTC.

This clonotype has only a few counts. This chain connects TRBV4-1 to TRBJ2-7; a possible D gene is TRBD2 (6 bases). The germline V gene encodes CDR1 MGHRA and CDR2 YSYEKL. V was trimmed by 4 bases and J by 3 bases, leaving 13 bases between them. The CDR3 length is 14 residues. The CDR3 sequence: CASSRLLGGYEQYF. DNA of the CDR3: TGCGCCAGCAGCCGCCTCTTGGGGGGCTACGAGCAGTACTTC.

This clonotype showed up many times. The rearrangement uses TRBV29-1 and TRBJ1-5, with D unresolved. Trimming took 6 bases from V and 2 from J, leaving 8 bases between them. In germline, CDR1 is SQVTM, CDR2 ANQGSEA. The CDR3 is 12 amino acids. DNA for the CDR3: TGCAGCGTGCGTTTTGGCAATCAGCCCCAGCATTTT. This translates into CSVRFGNQPQHF.

This clonotype was counted many times. J is TRBJ2-2 and V is TRBV15; TRBD2 aligns across 7 bases. The ends lost 2 bases at V and 0 bases at J; junction bases unmatched: 3. This CDR3 has 16 amino acids. Germline V gene data show CDR1 as LNHNV and CDR2 as YYDKDF (reference sequence). The CDR3 is CATSRHSGSNTGELFF. The DNA of the CDR3 is TGTGCCACCAGCAGACATAGCGGGTCGAACACCGGGGAGCTGTTTTTT.

There are many counts of this clonotype. V gene TRBV5-1 combines with J gene TRBJ2-7; TRBD2 is a possible D gene (5 bases). The CDR3 runs to 13 residues. The V gene's germline CDR1 is SGHRS and CDR2 YFSETQ. V shed 1 base and J shed 7 bases, with 12 bases lying between them. The CDR3 DNA follows: TGCGCCAGCAGCTTGAATATCGGGAAGGAGCAGTACTTC. The encoded protein is CASSLNIGKEQYF.

This clonotype was counted a few times. The chain couples TRBV7-2 to TRBJ1-5; D remains unclear. There are 16 residues in the CDR3. V lost 0 bases to trimming and J lost 0 bases, with 9 bases between them. Germline lookup yields CDR1 SGHTA and CDR2 FQGNSA. In DNA, the CDR3 is TGTGCCAGCAGCTTAGCTGGCAGAAATAGCAATCAGCCCCAGCATTTT. Protein sequence: CASSLAGRNSNQPQHF.

The chain uses TRBV4-1 and TRBJ1-5; 10 nucleotides line up with TRBD1. The germline gives CDR1 MGHRA, CDR2 YSYEKL. The CDR3 has 16 residues. Losses at the gene ends were 4 bases for V and 6 bases for J; bases not matched to a gene: 9. CDR3 nucleotide sequence: TGCGCCAGCAGCCCACCGGGACAGGGGATCCGTCAGCCCCAGCATTTT. Its translation: CASSPPGQGIRQPQHF.

This clonotype showed up many times. The chain uses TRBV7-9 and TRBJ2-7, with D perhaps assigned TRBD1 or TRBD2 (5 bases each). V lost 4 bases to trimming and J lost 4 bases, with 17 bases between them. Germline V gene data show CDR1 as SEHNR and CDR2 as FQNEAQ (reference sequence). This CDR3 is built from 15 residues. This chain's CDR3 is CASSSRDHGGYEQYF. In nucleotides, the CDR3 is TGTGCCAGCAGCTCCCGGGACCATGGGGGTTACGAGCAGTACTTC.

With respect to this clonotype: This may come from a read error, since a much larger clone is one base off. The rearrangement uses TRBV20-1 and TRBJ2-7, with no clear D. This CDR3 has 13 amino acids. Looked up from germline, CDR1 is DFQATT and CDR2 is SNEGSKA (reference sequence). CDR3 loop: CSAREPGGGEQCF. In nucleotides, the CDR3 is TGCAGTGCTAGAGAACCGGGCGGCGGCGAGCAGTGCTTC.

This clonotype was counted between two and nine times. The V call is TRBV7-2, the J call TRBJ2-5; 7 bases line up with TRBD1. Germline V CDR1 and CDR2: SGHTA, FQGNSA. This CDR3 is 16 amino acids long. V trimming: 3 bases; J trimming: 4 bases; junction bases outside the gene matches: 11. The CDR3 here is CASSFSGTVLRETQYF. DNA of the CDR3: TGTGCCAGCAGCTTCTCGGGGACAGTCTTGAGAGAGACCCAGTACTTC.

This clonotype was detected ten times or more. The chain has TRBV6-1 and TRBJ1-6; 7 nucleotides line up with TRBD1. After removal of 6 bases from V and 2 bases from J, the junction contained 13 bases not matched to a gene. The CDR3 spans 18 residues. Germline values: CDR1 MNHNS, CDR2 SASEGT. For the CDR3, the DNA is TGTGCCAGCAGCGTACCTGACAGGGACGAGACCTATAATTCACCCCTCCACTTT. Amino acid sequence: CASSVPDRDETYNSPLHF.

At least ten counts were recorded for this clonotype. This chain joins TRBV10-3 and TRBJ1-1; D ambiguous. Trimming stripped 0 bases from V and 2 bases from J, with 16 bases between. The CDR3 contains 17 residues. Looked up from germline, CDR1 is ENHRY and CDR2 is SYGVKD. The chain's CDR3 is CAISESRGISNNTEAFF. CDR3 nucleotides: TGTGCCATCAGTGAGTCGAGAGGGATCTCGAATAACACTGAAGCTTTCTTT.

At least ten counts were recorded for this clonotype. The chain joins TRBV27 to TRBJ2-7; 9 nucleotides agree with TRBD1. After removal of 2 bases from V and 0 bases from J, the junction contained 5 bases not matched to a gene. Looked up from germline, CDR1 is MNHEY and CDR2 is SMNVEV (reference sequence). This CDR3 region has 16 residues. CDR3 bases: TGTGCCAGCAGTTTAGTAGGGACAGGGCTCTCCTACGAGCAGTACTTC. The encoded protein is CASSLVGTGLSYEQYF.

V gene TRBV6-5 combines with J gene TRBJ2-5; perhaps TRBD2 as D (5 bases). Trimming left V 2 bases short and J 7 bases short, with 14 bases between. From germline, CDR1 is MNHEY and CDR2 SVGAGI. CDR3 length: 14 amino acids. The CDR3 loop reads CASSYGGSSGTQYF. For the CDR3, the DNA is TGTGCCAGCAGTTACGGAGGTAGTTCGGGGACCCAGTACTTC.

Ten or more counts support this clonotype. The rearrangement uses TRBV2 and TRBJ2-2, with D possibly being TRBD1 (5 bases). The germline V gene encodes CDR1 SNHLY and CDR2 FYNNEI. Between the trimmed V and J ends, which lost 2 bases and 4 bases, there was a span of 8 bases. The CDR3 is made up of 14 amino acids. This chain's CDR3 is CASSESGITGELFF. CDR3 nucleotides: TGTGCCAGCAGTGAATCAGGGATCACCGGGGAGCTGTTTTTT.

This clonotype was observed many times. This rearrangement joins TRBV6-1 to TRBJ2-5; D gene ambiguous. CDR1 and CDR2 (germline): MNHNS, SASEGT. This CDR3 spans 11 amino acids. V gave up 8 bases and J gave up 0 bases, with 4 bases separating them. CDR3 coding DNA: TGTGCCAGCGCTGACCAAGAGACCCAGTACTTC. Translation: CASADQETQYF.

This clonotype came up many times. This chain links TRBV12-3 or TRBV12-4 with TRBJ2-5, with 7 bases aligning to TRBD1. The CDR3 is made up of 14 amino acids. Trimming cost V 3 bases and J 3 bases; bases outside gene matches: 4. The CDR3 loop is CASSFSQGEETQYF. The CDR3 DNA reads as TGTGCCAGCAGTTTTTCCCAGGGGGAAGAGACCCAGTACTTC.

In its sample, this clonotype was seen many times. The CDR3, as DNA: TGCAGTGCCCCGACAGGCGCTAACTATGGCTACACCTTC. It is translated as CSAPTGANYGYTF. This sequence joins TRBV20-1 and TRBJ1-2, with D perhaps matching TRBD1 (6 bases). V lost 6 bases and J 0 bases, leaving 11 bases between the germline ends. The CDR3 spans 13 residues. Germline-derived CDR1 and CDR2 are DFQATT and SNEGSKA (reference sequence).